What follows is one T cell receptor (beta chain) and its context. Its specificity is not known. The CDR3 is 12 residues long. The sample belongs to a study of monozygotic twins with inflammatory bowel disease. Broader study findings: Healthy co-twins, by inverse Simpson, had higher TCRbeta diversity than their siblings with IBD.

TCRdb reprocessed the 5' RACE reads, with one entry per CDR3 protein and no DNA. The sample table sets out about 160,000 distinct CDR3 sequences. The TCR originated in a human donor with ulcerative colitis or Crohn's disease, or a healthy co-twin of an affected twin (not recorded which). Sequences were obtained from blood. The chain combines TRBV12-3 or TRBV12-4 with TRBJ1-4. CDR3 protein: CASSPASEKLFF.